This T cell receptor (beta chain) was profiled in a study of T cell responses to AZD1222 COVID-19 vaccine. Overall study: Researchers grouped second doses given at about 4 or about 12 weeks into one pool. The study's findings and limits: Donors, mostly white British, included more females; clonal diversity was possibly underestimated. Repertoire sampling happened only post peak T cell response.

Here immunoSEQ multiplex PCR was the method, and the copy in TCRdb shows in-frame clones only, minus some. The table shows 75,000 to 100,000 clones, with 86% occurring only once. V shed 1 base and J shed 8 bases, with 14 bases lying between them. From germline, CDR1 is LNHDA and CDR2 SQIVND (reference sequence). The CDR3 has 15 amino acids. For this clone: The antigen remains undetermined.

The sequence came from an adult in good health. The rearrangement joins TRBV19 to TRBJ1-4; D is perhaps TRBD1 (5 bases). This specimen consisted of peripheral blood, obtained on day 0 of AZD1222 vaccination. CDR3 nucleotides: TGTGCCAGTAGTATAGGATTGGGGCCTAGGGAAAAACTGTTTTTT. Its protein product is CASSIGLGPREKLFF. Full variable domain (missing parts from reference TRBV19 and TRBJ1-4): DGGITQSPKYLFRKEGQNVTLSCEQNLNHDAMYWYRQDPGQGLRLIYYSQIVNDFQKGDIAEGYSVSREKKESFPLTVTSAQKNPTAFYLCASSIGLGPREKLFFGSGTQLSVL.